The 24 T cell receptor beta chains below were found in one sample sequenced in a study of cytomegalovirus exposure and HLA in healthy donors. 13 Jbeta primers and 60 Vbeta primers were used for the PCR. Sequencing used immunoSEQ multiplex PCR; TCRdb keeps in-frame clones, though not all of them. The data show around 190,000 clones, around 81% seen once. The sequenced material came from PBMCs. These receptors all stem from a middle-aged man in good health and CMV-seronegative.

The table lists this clone with a count of one. CDR3 sequence: CASSFSEPGELFF. CDR3 DNA sequence: TGTGCCAGCAGCTTTTCTGAGCCCGGGGAGCTGTTTTTT. The V gene is TRBV6-5, the J gene TRBJ2-2; D uncertain. Germline CDR1 MNHEY, CDR2 SVGAGI. CDR3 size: 13 residues. With 6 bases removed from V and 6 bases from J, the gap between germline ends came to 11 bases.

The V gene is TRBV12-5, the J gene TRBJ2-2, with TRBD1 matching over 9 bases. V trimming: 6 bases; J trimming: 1 base; junction bases outside the gene matches: 0. CDR3 length: 14 residues. Germline assignment: CDR1 LGHNT and CDR2 FRNRAP. This CDR3 is CASGTGGNTGELFF. DNA for the CDR3: TGTGCTAGTGGGACAGGGGGGAACACCGGGGAGCTGTTTTTT.

This clone was observed a handful of times. The rearrangement links TRBV4-3 to TRBJ2-4; 7 bases agree with TRBD2. The junction had 6 bases not matched to a gene; V was cut back by 0 bases and J by 1 base. This CDR3 has 17 residues. CDR1 and CDR2 (germline): LGHNA, YSLEER. The CDR3 loop is CASSQDSGEGAKNIQYF. CDR3 sequence (DNA): TGCGCCAGCAGCCAAGATTCCGGGGAGGGTGCCAAAAACATTCAGTACTTC.

The chain's CDR3 is CASSQAPGQGANEQFF. In nucleotides, the CDR3 is TGTGCCAGCAGCCAGGCCCCGGGACAGGGGGCCAATGAGCAGTTCTTC. The chain couples TRBV7-9 to TRBJ2-1, with TRBD1 matching over 12 bases. Germline assignment: CDR1 SEHNR and CDR2 FQNEAQ (reference sequence). CDR3 length: 16 amino acids. The V and J ends lost 5 bases and 6 bases, in that order; junction bases with no gene match: 8. The whole variable domain, filled in from reference TRBV7-9 and TRBJ2-1, reads DTGVSQNPRHKITKRGQNVTFRCDPISEHNRLYWYRQTLGQGPEFLTYFQNEAQLEKSRLLSDRFSAERPKGSFSTLEIQRTEQGDSAMYLCASSQAPGQGANEQFFGPGTRLTVL.

The V and J genes are TRBV5-8 and TRBJ2-5, with D maybe TRBD1 (5 bases). The CDR3 has 14 amino acids. The germline gives CDR1 SGHTS, CDR2 YDEGEE. Trimming pared 5 bases from V and 5 bases from J, leaving 16 bases between. The CDR3 bases are TGTGCCAGCAGACACACAGGTAGCTGGGAGACCCAGTACTTC. This translates into CASRHTGSWETQYF.

V and J are TRBV4-3 and TRBJ2-2; 10 positions agree with TRBD1. The CDR3 is 15 residues long. CDR1 LGHNA and CDR2 YSLEER come from the germline V gene. V shed 5 bases, J shed 5 bases, and the junction held 5 bases outside the gene matches. The CDR3: CASSTGTGVTGELFF. The DNA of the CDR3 is TGCGCCAGCAGCACCGGGACAGGGGTTACCGGGGAGCTGTTTTTT.

This chain connects TRBV27 to TRBJ2-1; 7 nucleotides line up with TRBD2. This CDR3 comprises 14 residues. Germline CDR1 MNHEY, CDR2 SMNVEV (reference sequence). J lost 0 bases, V lost 8 bases, and 4 bases had no gene match. The CDR3 DNA is TGTGCCAGCGGAGGGAGGGACTCCTACAATGAGCAGTTCTTC. It yields the protein CASGGRDSYNEQFF.

This chain links TRBV7-2 with TRBJ2-3, with D unclear. The CDR3 totals 13 residues. CDR1 is SGHTA, CDR2 FQGNSA, per germline. Trimming stripped 10 bases from V and 2 bases from J, with 13 bases between. CDR3 bases: TGTGCCACTAATCACCCCTACACAGATACGCAGTATTTT. It yields the protein CATNHPYTDTQYF.

This clone was seen more than once but under ten times. The V and J genes are TRBV7-2 and TRBJ2-3, with 13 nucleotides matching TRBD2. Looked up from germline, CDR1 is SGHTA and CDR2 is FQGNSA. This CDR3 comprises 15 residues. V lost 4 bases to trimming and J lost 8 bases; unmatched junction nucleotides: 6. The CDR3 DNA sequence: TGTGCCAGCAGCTCCGGACTAGCGGGAGCCGGTACGCAGTATTTT. Its protein product is CASSSGLAGAGTQYF.

The V call is TRBV11-2, the J call TRBJ1-4, with 9 nucleotides matching TRBD1. This CDR3 spans 15 amino acids. From germline, CDR1 is SGHAT and CDR2 FQNNGV. The trim removed 3 bases at V and 8 bases at J, leaving 7 bases unmatched. CDR3 in DNA: TGTGCCAGCAGCTTCTTGACAGGGGGGGAAGAAAAACTGTTTTTT. This translates into CASSFLTGGEEKLFF.

The genes are TRBV5-1 and TRBJ2-7, with 8 nucleotides matching TRBD1. The CDR3 is made up of 15 amino acids. Unmatched junction bases numbered 11, after V lost 4 bases and J lost 5 bases. CDR1 SGHRS and CDR2 YFSETQ come from the germline V gene. As DNA, the CDR3 is TGCGCCAGCAGCATTGGACAGGGAATACCTGACGAGCAGTACTTC. It yields the protein CASSIGQGIPDEQYF. Drawing the rest from reference TRBV5-1 and TRBJ2-7, the complete variable domain is KAGVTQTPRYLIKTRGQQVTLSCSPISGHRSVSWYQQTPGQGLQFLFEYFSETQRNKGNFPGRFSGRQFSNSRSEMNVSTLELGDSALYLCASSIGQGIPDEQYFGPGTRLTVT.

This chain joins TRBV10-3 and TRBJ1-1; maybe TRBD1 (5 bases). CDR1 ENHRY and CDR2 SYGVKD come from the germline V gene. The CDR3 sequence is 16 residues long. The V gene lost 4 bases and the J gene lost 0 bases, with 15 bases spanning the gap. CDR3 in amino acids: CAISGGRENMNTEAFF. In nucleotides, the CDR3 is TGTGCCATCAGTGGGGGCAGGGAAAACATGAACACTGAAGCTTTCTTT.

A few counts support this clone. The gene calls are TRBV10-3 and TRBJ2-7, with D perhaps TRBD2 (5 bases). The length of the CDR3 is 14 residues. The ends were cut back, 4 bases at V and 2 bases at J, with 12 bases in the middle. Germline CDR1 ENHRY, CDR2 SYGVKD. The chain's CDR3 is CAISGALVTYEQYF. CDR3 nucleotides: TGTGCCATCAGTGGTGCACTAGTTACCTACGAGCAGTACTTC.

The rearrangement uses TRBV7-2 and TRBJ2-2; D unclear. CDR3 length equals 12 residues. Per germline, CDR1 SGHTA and CDR2 FQGNSA. V lost 1 base and J 7 bases, leaving 4 bases between the germline ends. The CDR3 sequence is CASSLVVGELFF. The DNA for the CDR3 is TGTGCCAGCAGCTTAGTAGTCGGGGAGCTGTTTTTT.

The V and J genes are TRBV10-3 and TRBJ1-2, with TRBD1 matching over 11 bases. J lost 3 bases, V lost 4 bases, and 4 bases had no gene match. Germline-derived CDR1 and CDR2 are ENHRY and SYGVKD. CDR3 length equals 15 residues. CDR3 protein: CAISGGQGEDYGYTF. The CDR3, as DNA: TGTGCCATCAGTGGGGGACAGGGGGAGGACTATGGCTACACCTTC.

This sequence joins TRBV19 and TRBJ1-5; D unresolved. The CDR3 loop spans 14 amino acids. Per germline, CDR1 LNHDA and CDR2 SQIVND (reference sequence). V lost 7 bases, J lost 4 bases, and 14 bases lay in between. CDR3 residues: CASTPGFGNQPQHF. The CDR3 DNA follows: TGTGCCAGTACTCCGGGGTTCGGAAATCAGCCCCAGCATTTT.

In DNA, the CDR3 is TGTGCCAGCGCCCCTAGGGGGAATGAAAAACTGTTTTTT. Protein product: CASAPRGNEKLFF. The chain is built from TRBV6-5 and TRBJ1-4, with a weak D call TRBD1 (6 bases). Germline CDR1 is MNHEY and CDR2 is SVGAGI. V lost 8 bases, J lost 5 bases, and 12 bases lay in between. The CDR3 totals 13 residues.

This clone has only one observation. This chain links TRBV30 with TRBJ2-7; D is ambiguous. V lost 1 base and J lost 2, with 3 bases in between. This CDR3 has 11 residues. Germline CDR1 GTSNPN, CDR2 SVGIG (reference sequence). The DNA of the CDR3 is TGTGCCTGGAGTGCCGCCTACGAGCAGTACTTC. Translating gives CAWSAAYEQYF. The full variable domain, in which reference TRBV30 and TRBJ2-7 provide the parts outside the CDR3, is SQTIHQWPATLVQPVGSPLSLECTVEGTSNPNLYWYRQAAGRGLQLLFYSVGIGQISSEVPQNLSASRPQDRQFILSSKKLLLSDSGFYLCAWSAAYEQYFGPGTRLTVT.

The CDR3 here is CASRSTGQNTEAFF. Here the CDR3 DNA reads TGTGCCAGTAGAAGTACCGGACAGAACACTGAAGCTTTCTTT. V is TRBV19 and J is TRBJ1-1, with D perhaps matching TRBD1 (5 bases). Trimming removed 6 bases at V and 1 base at J, with 12 bases between. This CDR3 has 14 amino acids. CDR1 LNHDA and CDR2 SQIVND come from the germline V gene (reference sequence).

The CDR3: CASSRLLADTQYF. The CDR3 nucleotides are TGTGCCAGCAGCCGACTCCTGGCGGATACGCAGTATTTT. This chain joins TRBV6-5 and TRBJ2-3; no clear D gene. Germline V CDR1 and CDR2: MNHEY, SVGAGI. Trimming left V 6 bases short and J 6 bases short, with 13 bases between. This CDR3 has 13 residues.

The genes are TRBV29-1 and TRBJ2-5; possibly TRBD2 for D (5 bases). V lost 5 bases, J lost 7 bases, and 11 bases lay in between. The CDR3 extends over 11 amino acids. Looked up from germline, CDR1 is SQVTM and CDR2 is ANQGSEA. The CDR3 loop is CSVPVEVTQYF. CDR3 coding DNA: TGCAGCGTTCCCGTGGAGGTGACCCAGTACTTC.

The chain couples TRBV14 to TRBJ2-5, with 11 positions matching TRBD2. The germline V gene encodes CDR1 SGHDN and CDR2 FVKESK. Trimming took 2 bases from V and 5 from J; bases not matched to a gene: 7. The CDR3 sequence is 16 residues long. The CDR3 loop is CASSQLSGRAGETQYF. The CDR3, as DNA: TGTGCCAGCAGCCAACTTAGCGGGAGGGCCGGGGAGACCCAGTACTTC.

The table lists this clone with a few counts. At one boundary the junction diverges from the germline segment, which might be a read error. The chain joins TRBV7-9 to TRBJ2-7; D not resolved. This CDR3 is 12 amino acids long. Germline V lookup: CDR1 SEHNR, CDR2 FQNEAQ (reference sequence). CDR3 DNA: TGTTCCAGCAGTTTTCTCCCCTACGAGCAGTACTTC. This encodes CSSSFLPYEQYF. Full variable domain (missing parts from reference TRBV7-9 and TRBJ2-7): DTGVSQNPRHKITKRGQNVTFRCDPISEHNRLYWYRQTLGQGPEFLTYFQNEAQLEKSRLLSDRFSAERPKGSFSTLEIQRTEQGDSAMYLCSSSFLPYEQYFGPGTRLTVT.

The count of this clone is one. The chain is built from TRBV7-9 and TRBJ1-1; 7 bases are shared with TRBD1. The CDR3 extends over 15 amino acids. V lost 4 bases to trimming and J lost 1 base; unmatched junction nucleotides: 6. Germline loops: CDR1 SEHNR, CDR2 FQNEAQ (reference sequence). The CDR3 protein is CASSSRTGSNTEAFF. The DNA for the CDR3 is TGTGCCAGCAGCTCTCGGACAGGCTCGAACACTGAAGCTTTCTTT.